This TCR beta chain was documented in a study of cytomegalovirus exposure and HLA in healthy donors. With respect to this clone: Its antigen is still unknown.

Study findings and constraints: The dataset shows that most TCR sequences were rare, while some public TCRs occurred in many donors.

The repertoire was sequenced with immunoSEQ multiplex PCR; TCRdb's copy has only in-frame clones and lacks some. Here the sample spans 150,000 to 200,000 clones, about 89% being singletons. Germline assignment: CDR1 SGHVS and CDR2 FQNEAQ. The V gene end was trimmed by 2 bases and the J gene end by 4 bases; junction bases not matched to a gene: 5. CDR3 size: 15 residues. The source is a woman aged 18-30 years in good health and CMV-seropositive. V usage is TRBV7-8 and J usage is TRBJ2-1, with 7 bases lining up with TRBD1. The sample comprised PBMCs. The CDR3 is CASSLSGTAYNEQFF. The CDR3 DNA is TGTGCCAGCAGCTTATCGGGGACAGCTTACAATGAGCAGTTCTTC.